The entry that follows covers one T cell receptor beta chain sequence. The CDR3 totals 14 residues. Per germline, CDR1 LNHNV and CDR2 YYDKDF (reference sequence). Trimming cost V 4 bases and J 5 bases, with 11 bases left between them. Profiled with immunoSEQ multiplex PCR; TCRdb holds only in-frame clones, not every one. Here the sample spans about 130,000 clones, 90% being singletons. This sample is part of a study of T cell responses to AZD1222 COVID-19 vaccine. The TCR was taken from an adult in good health. The sample here was peripheral blood, taken on day 0 of AZD1222 vaccination. The V gene is TRBV15, the J gene TRBJ1-4; no clear D gene. DNA for the CDR3: TGTGCCACCAGCATACAGACCACGAATGAAAAACTGTTTTTT. Its protein product is CATSIQTTNEKLFF.